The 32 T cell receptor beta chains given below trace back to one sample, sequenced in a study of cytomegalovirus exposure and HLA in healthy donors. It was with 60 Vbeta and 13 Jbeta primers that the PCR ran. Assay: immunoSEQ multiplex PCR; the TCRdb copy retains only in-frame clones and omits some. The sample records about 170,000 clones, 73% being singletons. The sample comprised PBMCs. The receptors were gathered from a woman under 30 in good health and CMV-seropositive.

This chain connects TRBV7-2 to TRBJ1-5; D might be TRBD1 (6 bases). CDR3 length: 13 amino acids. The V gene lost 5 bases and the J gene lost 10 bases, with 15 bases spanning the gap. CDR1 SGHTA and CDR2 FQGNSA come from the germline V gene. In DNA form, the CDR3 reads TGTGCCAGCAGCCCCCCGACAGGTCACCCCCAGCATTTT. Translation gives CASSPPTGHPQHF. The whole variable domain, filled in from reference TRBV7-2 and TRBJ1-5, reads GAGVSQSPSNKVTEKGKDVELRCDPISGHTALYWYRQSLGQGLEFLIYFQGNSAPDKSGLPSDRFSAERTGGSVSTLTIQRTQQEDSAVYLCASSPPTGHPQHFGDGTRLSIL.

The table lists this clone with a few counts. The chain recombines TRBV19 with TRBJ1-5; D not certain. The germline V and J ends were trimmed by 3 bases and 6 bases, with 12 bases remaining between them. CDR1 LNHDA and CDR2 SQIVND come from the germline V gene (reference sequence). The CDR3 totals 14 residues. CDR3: CASSIIQRSQPQHF. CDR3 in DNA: TGTGCCAGTAGTATTATACAACGAAGTCAGCCCCAGCATTTT.

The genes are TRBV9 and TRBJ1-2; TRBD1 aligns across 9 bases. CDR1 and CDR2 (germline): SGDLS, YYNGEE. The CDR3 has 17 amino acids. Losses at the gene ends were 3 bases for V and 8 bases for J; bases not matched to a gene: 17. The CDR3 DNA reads TGTGCCAGCAGCGCCGTAGACCGAAAAGACAGGGGGTTCGGCTACACCTTC. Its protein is CASSAVDRKDRGFGYTF.

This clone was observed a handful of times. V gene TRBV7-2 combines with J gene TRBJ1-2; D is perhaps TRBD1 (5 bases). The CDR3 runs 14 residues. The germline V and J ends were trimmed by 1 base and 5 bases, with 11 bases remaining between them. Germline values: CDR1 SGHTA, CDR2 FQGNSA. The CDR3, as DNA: TGTGCCAGCAGCTTAGATGAGACAGCATATGGCTACACCTTC. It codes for CASSLDETAYGYTF.

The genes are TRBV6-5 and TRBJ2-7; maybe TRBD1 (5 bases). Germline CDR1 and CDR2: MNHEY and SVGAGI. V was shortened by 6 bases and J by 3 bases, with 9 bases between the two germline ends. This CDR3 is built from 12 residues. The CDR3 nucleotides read TGTGCCAGCAGCACGGACAACTACGAGCAGTACTTC. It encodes CASSTDNYEQYF.

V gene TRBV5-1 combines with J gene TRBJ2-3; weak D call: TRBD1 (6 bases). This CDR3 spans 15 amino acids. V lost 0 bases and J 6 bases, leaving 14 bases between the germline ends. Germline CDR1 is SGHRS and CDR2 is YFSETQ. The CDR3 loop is CASSLGQVGSDTQYF. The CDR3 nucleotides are TGCGCCAGCAGCTTGGGACAGGTGGGCTCGGATACGCAGTATTTT.

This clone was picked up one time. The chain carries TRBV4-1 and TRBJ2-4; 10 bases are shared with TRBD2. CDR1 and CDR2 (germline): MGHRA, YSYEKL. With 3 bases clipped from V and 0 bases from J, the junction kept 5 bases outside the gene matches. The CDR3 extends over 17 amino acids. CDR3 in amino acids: CASSQGLANLAKNIQYF. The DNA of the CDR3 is TGCGCCAGCAGCCAGGGACTAGCGAACCTAGCCAAAAACATTCAGTACTTC.

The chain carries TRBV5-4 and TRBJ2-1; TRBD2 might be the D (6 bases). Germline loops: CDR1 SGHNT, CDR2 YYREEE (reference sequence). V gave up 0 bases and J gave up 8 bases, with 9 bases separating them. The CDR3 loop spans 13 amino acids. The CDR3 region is CASSLGTIHEQFF. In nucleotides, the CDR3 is TGTGCCAGCAGCTTGGGGACTATCCATGAGCAGTTCTTC.

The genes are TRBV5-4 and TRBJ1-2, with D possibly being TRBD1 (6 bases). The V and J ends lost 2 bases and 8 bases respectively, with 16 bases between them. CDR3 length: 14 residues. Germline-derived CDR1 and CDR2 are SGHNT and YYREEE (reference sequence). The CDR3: CASSLPSGGAGYTF. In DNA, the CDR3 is TGTGCCAGCAGCTTACCGTCGGGGGGCGCGGGCTACACCTTC.

CDR3 sequence reads: CASSTGHYNQPQHF. The CDR3 nucleotides read TGTGCCAGCAGTACGGGACATTACAATCAGCCCCAGCATTTT. This rearrangement joins TRBV6-5 to TRBJ1-5; possibly TRBD1 for D (6 bases). Trimming left V 5 bases short and J 3 bases short, with 11 bases between. The CDR3 runs to 14 residues. Germline loops: CDR1 MNHEY, CDR2 SVGAGI.

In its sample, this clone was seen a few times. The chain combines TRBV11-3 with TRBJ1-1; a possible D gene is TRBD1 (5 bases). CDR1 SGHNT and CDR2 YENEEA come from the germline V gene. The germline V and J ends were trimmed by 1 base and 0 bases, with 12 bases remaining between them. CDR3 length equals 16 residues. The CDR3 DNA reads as TGTGCCAGCAGCTTAGGGGCAGGGTCTATGAACACTGAAGCTTTCTTT. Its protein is CASSLGAGSMNTEAFF. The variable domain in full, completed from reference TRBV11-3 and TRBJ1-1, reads EAGVVQSPRYKIIEKKQPVAFWCNPISGHNTLYWYLQNLGQGPELLIRYENEEAVDDSQLPKDRFSAERLKGVDSTLKIQPAELGDSAVYLCASSLGAGSMNTEAFFGQGTRLTVV.

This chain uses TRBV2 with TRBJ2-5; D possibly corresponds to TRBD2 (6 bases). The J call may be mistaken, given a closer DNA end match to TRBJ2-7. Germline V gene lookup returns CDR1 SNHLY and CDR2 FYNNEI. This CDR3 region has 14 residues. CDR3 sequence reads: CASTVGRGSYEQYF. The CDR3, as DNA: TGTGCCAGCACCGTCGGGAGAGGATCCTACGAGCAGTACTTC.

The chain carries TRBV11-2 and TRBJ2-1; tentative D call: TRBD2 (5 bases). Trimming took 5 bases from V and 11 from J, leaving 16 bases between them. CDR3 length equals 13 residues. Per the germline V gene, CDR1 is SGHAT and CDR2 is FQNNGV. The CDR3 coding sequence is TGTGCCAGCAGCCCCCCTAGCTATGGTCAGCAGTTCTTC. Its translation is CASSPPSYGQQFF.

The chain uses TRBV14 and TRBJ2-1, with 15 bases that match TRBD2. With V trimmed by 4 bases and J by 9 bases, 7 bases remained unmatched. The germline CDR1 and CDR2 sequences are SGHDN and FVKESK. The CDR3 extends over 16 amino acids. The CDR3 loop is CASSLRTSGGAGEQFF. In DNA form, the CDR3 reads TGTGCCAGCAGCCTCCGGACTAGCGGGGGGGCCGGTGAGCAGTTCTTC.

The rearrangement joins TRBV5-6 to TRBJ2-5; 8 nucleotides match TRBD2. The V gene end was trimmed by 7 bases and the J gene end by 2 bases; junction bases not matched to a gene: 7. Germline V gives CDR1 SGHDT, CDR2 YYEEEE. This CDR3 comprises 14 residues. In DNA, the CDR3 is TGTGCCAGCTCTTCCGGGGGGGGGCAAGAGACCCAGTACTTC. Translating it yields CASSSGGGQETQYF.

CDR3: CASSESSGLYNEQFF. CDR3 sequence (DNA): TGTGCCAGTAGTGAGTCTAGCGGGCTTTACAATGAGCAGTTCTTC. The rearrangement joins TRBV19 to TRBJ2-1; 8 nucleotides agree with TRBD2. J gave up 4 bases and V 5 bases, and 7 bases lay outside the gene matches. CDR1 is LNHDA, CDR2 SQIVND, per germline (reference sequence). This CDR3 spans 15 amino acids.

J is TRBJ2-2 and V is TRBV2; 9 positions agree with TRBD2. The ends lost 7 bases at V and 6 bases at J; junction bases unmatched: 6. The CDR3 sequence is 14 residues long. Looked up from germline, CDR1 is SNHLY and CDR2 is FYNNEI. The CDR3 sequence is CASIQAGGPGELFF. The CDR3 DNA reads TGTGCCAGCATCCAAGCGGGGGGCCCCGGGGAGCTGTTTTTT. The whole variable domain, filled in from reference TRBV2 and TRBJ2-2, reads EPEVTQTPSHQVTQMGQEVILRCVPISNHLYFYWYRQILGQKVEFLVSFYNNEISEKSEIFDDQFSVERPDGSNFTLKIRSTKLEDSAMYFCASIQAGGPGELFFGEGSRLTVL.

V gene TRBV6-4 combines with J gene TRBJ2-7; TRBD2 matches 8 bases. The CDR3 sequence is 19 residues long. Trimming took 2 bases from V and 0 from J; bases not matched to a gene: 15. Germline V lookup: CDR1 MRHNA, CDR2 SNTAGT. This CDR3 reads CASSDPFPSGSRSSYEQYF. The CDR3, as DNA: TGTGCCAGCAGTGACCCCTTTCCTAGCGGGTCGAGGAGCTCCTACGAGCAGTACTTC.

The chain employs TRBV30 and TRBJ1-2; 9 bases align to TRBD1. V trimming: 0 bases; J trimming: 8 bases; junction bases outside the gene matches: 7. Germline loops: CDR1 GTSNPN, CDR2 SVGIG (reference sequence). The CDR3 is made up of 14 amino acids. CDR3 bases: TGTGCCTGGAGTGTACGGGGACAGGGTGGAGGCTACACCTTC. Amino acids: CAWSVRGQGGGYTF.

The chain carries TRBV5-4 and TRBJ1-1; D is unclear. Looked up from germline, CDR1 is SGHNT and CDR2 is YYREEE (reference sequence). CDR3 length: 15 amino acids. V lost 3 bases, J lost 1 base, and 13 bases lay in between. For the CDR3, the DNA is TGTGCCAGCAGCTCCGGGGTGAGTAAGAACACTGAAGCTTTCTTT. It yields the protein CASSSGVSKNTEAFF.

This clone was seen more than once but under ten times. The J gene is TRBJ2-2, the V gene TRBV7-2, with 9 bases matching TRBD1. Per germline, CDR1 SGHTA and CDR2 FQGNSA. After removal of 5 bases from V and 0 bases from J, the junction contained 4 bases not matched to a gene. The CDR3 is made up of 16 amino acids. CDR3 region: CASSRTGAANTGELFF. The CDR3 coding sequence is TGTGCCAGCAGCCGGACAGGGGCAGCGAACACCGGGGAGCTGTTTTTT.

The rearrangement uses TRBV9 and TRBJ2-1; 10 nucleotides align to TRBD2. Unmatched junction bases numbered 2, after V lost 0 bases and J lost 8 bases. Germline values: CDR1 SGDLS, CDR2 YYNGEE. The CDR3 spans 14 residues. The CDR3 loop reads CASSVAGLADEQFF. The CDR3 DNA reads TGTGCCAGCAGCGTAGCCGGACTAGCGGATGAGCAGTTCTTC.

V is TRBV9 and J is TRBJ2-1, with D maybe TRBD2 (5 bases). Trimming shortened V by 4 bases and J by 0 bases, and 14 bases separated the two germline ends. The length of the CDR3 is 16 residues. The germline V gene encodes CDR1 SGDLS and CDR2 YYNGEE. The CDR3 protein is CASSPRGAGSYNEQFF. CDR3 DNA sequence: TGTGCCAGCAGCCCCCGAGGTGCGGGCTCCTACAATGAGCAGTTCTTC.

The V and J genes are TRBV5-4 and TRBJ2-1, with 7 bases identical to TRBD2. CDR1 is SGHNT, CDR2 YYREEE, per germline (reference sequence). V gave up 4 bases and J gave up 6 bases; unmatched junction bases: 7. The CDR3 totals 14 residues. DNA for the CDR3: TGTGCCAGCAGCCGGGACTACCTATTCAATGAGCAGTTCTTC. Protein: CASSRDYLFNEQFF. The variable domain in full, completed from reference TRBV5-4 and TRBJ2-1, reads ETGVTQSPTHLIKTRGQQVTLRCSSQSGHNTVSWYQQALGQGPQFIFQYYREEENGRGNFPPRFSGLQFPNYSSELNVNALELDDSALYLCASSRDYLFNEQFFGPGTRLTVL.

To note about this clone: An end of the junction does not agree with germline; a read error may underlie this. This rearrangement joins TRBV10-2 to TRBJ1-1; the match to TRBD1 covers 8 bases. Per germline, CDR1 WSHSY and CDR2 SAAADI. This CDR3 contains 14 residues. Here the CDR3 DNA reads TGCGCCAGCAGTGACGGCCAGGGGGCCGATGAAGTTTTCTTT. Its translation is CASSDGQGADEVFF.

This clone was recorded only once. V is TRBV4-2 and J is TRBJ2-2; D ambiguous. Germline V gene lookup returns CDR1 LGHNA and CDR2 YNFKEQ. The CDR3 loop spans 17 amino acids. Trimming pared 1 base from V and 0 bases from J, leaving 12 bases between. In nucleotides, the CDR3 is TGTGCCAGCAGCCAAGCAGGCCGGCAGACGAACACCGGGGAGCTGTTTTTT. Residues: CASSQAGRQTNTGELFF.

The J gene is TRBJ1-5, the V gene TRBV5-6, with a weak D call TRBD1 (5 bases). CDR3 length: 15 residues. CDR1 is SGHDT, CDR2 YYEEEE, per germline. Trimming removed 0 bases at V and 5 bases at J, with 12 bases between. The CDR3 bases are TGTGCCAGCAGCTTGGTTGACAGAGCCGATCAGCCCCAGCATTTT. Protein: CASSLVDRADQPQHF.

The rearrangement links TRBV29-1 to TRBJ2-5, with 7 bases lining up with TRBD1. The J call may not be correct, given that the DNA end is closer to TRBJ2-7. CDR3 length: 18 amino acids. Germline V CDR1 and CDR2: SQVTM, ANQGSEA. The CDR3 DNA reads TGCAGCGTTGAAGAGATGTCAAATAGGGACAGCGGATCCTACGAGCAGTACTTC. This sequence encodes CSVEEMSNRDSGSYEQYF.

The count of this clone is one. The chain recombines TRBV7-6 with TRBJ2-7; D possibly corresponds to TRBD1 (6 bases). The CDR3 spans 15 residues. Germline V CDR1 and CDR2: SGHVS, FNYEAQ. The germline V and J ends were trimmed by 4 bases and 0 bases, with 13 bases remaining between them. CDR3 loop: CASSSGQRSSYEQYF. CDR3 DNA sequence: TGTGCCAGCAGCTCTGGACAGCGAAGCTCCTACGAGCAGTACTTC.

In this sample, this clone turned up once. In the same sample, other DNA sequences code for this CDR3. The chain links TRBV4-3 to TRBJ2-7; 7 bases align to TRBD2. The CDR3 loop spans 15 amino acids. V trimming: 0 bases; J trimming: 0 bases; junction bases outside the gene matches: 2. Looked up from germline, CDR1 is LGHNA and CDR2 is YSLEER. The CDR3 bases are TGCGCCAGCAGCCAAGATAGGGAGGGCTCCTACGAGCAGTACTTC. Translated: CASSQDREGSYEQYF.

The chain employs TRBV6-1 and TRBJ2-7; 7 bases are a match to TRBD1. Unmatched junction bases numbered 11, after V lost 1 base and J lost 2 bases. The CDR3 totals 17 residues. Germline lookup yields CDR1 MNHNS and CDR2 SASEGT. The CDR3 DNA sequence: TGTGCCAGCAGTGAAGGGTGGGCCGAACAGGGGACCTACGAGCAGTACTTC. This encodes CASSEGWAEQGTYEQYF.

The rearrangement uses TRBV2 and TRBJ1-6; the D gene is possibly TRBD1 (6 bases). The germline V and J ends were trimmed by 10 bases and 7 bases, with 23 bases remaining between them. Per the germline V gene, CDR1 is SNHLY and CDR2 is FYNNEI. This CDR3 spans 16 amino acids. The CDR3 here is CANHVDRLLSNSPLHF. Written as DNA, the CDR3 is TGTGCCAACCACGTCGACAGGCTTCTATCGAATTCACCCCTCCACTTT.